This TCR beta chain is drawn from a study of shared clonotypes between healthy human individuals. V was clipped by 0 bases and J by 1 base; unmatched bases: 0. There are 17 residues in the CDR3. Germline-derived CDR1 and CDR2 are MNHEY and SMNVEV (reference sequence). The repertoire was sequenced with immunoSEQ multiplex PCR; TCRdb's copy has only in-frame clones and lacks some. The profile covers 630,000 or so clones, with roughly 98% appearing a single time and 0.25% to 0.35% taken by the ten largest. Naivety among CD8 cells was defined by CD45RO negativity and positive CCR7 selection, thereby excluding terminally differentiated effector memory CD45RA+ cells.

The sequencing input was naive CD8+ T cells sorted from blood. This chain joins TRBV27 and TRBJ2-1, with 13 positions matching TRBD2. The clonotype was recovered from a man in his thirties or forties in good health. The CDR3 DNA is TGTGCCAGCAGTTTATCGGGACTAGCGGGATCCTACAATGAGCAGTTCTTC. It translates to CASSLSGLAGSYNEQFF.